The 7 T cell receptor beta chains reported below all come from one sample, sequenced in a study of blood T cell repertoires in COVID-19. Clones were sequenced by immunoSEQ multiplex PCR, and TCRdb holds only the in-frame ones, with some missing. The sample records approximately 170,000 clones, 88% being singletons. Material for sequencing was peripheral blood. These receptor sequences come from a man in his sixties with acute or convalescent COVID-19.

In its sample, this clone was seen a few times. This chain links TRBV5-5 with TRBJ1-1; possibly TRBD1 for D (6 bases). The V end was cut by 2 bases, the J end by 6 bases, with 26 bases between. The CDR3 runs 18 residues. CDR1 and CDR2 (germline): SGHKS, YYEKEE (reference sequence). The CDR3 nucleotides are TGTGCCAGCAGCTTAGTGGCAAGGCCAAATCGGGGACACGCTGAAGCTTTCTTT. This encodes CASSLVARPNRGHAEAFF.

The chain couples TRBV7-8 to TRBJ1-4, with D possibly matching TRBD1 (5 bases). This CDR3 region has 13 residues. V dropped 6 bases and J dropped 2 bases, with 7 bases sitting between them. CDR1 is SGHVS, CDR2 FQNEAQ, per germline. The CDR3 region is CASRRQTNEKLFF. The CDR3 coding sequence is TGTGCCAGCAGGCGACAGACTAATGAAAAACTGTTTTTT.

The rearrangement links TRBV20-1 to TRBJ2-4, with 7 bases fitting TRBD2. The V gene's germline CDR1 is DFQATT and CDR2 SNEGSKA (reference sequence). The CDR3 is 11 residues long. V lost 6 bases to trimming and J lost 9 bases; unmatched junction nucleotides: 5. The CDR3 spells CSARPGGIQYF. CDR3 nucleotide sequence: TGCAGTGCCAGGCCGGGAGGCATTCAGTACTTC.

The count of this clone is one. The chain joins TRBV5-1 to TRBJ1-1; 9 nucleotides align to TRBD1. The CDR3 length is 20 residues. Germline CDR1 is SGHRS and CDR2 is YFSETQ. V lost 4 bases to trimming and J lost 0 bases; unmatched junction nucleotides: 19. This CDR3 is CASSGPTGGSFSGLNTEAFF. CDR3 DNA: TGCGCCAGCAGCGGCCCGACAGGGGGAAGTTTCTCGGGATTGAACACTGAAGCTTTCTTT.

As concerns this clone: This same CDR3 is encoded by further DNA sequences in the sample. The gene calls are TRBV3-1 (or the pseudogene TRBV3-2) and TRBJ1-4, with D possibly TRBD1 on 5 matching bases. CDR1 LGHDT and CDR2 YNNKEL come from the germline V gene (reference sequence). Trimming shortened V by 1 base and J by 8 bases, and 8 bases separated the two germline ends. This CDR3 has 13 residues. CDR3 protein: CASSQVQGEKLFF. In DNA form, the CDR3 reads TGTGCCAGCAGCCAAGTGCAGGGCGAAAAACTGTTTTTT.

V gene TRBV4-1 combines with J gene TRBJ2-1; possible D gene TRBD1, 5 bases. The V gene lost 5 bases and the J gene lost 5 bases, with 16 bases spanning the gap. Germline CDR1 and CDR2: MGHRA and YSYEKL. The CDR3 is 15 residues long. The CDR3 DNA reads TGCGCCAGCAGCACCATAGACAGCCCTAACAATGAGCAGTTCTTC. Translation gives CASSTIDSPNNEQFF.

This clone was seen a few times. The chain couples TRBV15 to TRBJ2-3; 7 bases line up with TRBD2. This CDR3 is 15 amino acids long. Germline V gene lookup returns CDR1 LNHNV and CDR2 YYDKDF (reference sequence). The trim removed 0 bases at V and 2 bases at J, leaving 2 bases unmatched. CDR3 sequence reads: CATSRDREVTDTQYF. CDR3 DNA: TGTGCCACCAGCAGAGATCGGGAGGTCACAGATACGCAGTATTTT.